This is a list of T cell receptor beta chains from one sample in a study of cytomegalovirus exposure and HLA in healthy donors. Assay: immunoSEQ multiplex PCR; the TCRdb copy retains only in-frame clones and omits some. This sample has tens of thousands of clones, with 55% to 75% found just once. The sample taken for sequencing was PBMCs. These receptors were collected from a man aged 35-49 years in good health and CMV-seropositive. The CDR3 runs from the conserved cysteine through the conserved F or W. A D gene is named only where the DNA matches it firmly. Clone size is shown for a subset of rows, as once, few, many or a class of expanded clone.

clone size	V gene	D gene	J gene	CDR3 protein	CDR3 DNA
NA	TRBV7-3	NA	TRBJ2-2	CASSSRGNTGELFF	TGTGCCAGCAGCTCACGGGGGAACACCGGGGAGCTGTTTTTT
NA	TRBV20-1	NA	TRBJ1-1	CSARDLTEAFF	TGCAGTGCTAGAGATCTTACTGAAGCTTTCTTT
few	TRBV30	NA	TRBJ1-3	CAWRATKTGRDTIYF	TGTGCCTGGAGAGCGACCAAAACAGGGCGGGACACCATATATTTT
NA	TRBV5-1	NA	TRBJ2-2	CASGTSGQANTGELFF	TGCGCCAGCGGAACCTCGGGACAAGCGAACACCGGGGAGCTGTTTTTT
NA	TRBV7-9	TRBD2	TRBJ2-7	CASSSWGGLEQYF	TGTGCCAGCAGCTCCTGGGGAGGGTTGGAGCAGTACTTC
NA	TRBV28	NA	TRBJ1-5	CASSTQGPRNQPQHF	TGTGCCAGCAGCACACAGGGCCCTCGCAATCAGCCCCAGCATTTT
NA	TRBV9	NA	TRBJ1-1	CASSVAGQSNTEAFF	TGTGCCAGCAGCGTAGCTGGCCAGTCGAACACTGAAGCTTTCTTT
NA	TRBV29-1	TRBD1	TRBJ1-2	CSTLTGEGGYTF	TGCAGCACCCTGACAGGGGAGGGTGGCTACACCTTC
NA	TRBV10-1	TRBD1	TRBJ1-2	CASSAGQGCGYTF	TGCGCCAGCAGTGCCGGACAGGGGTGCGGCTACACCTTC
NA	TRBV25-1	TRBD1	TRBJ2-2	CASSVDRGVTGELFF	TGTGCCAGCAGTGTTGACAGGGGGGTCACCGGGGAGCTGTTTTTT
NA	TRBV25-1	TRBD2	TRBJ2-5	CASSESAGGPWETQYF	TGTGCCAGCAGTGAGTCAGCGGGGGGGCCGTGGGAGACCCAGTACTTC
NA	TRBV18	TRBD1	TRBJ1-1	CASSETGGKGTEAFF	TGTGCCAGCTCAGAGACAGGGGGCAAGGGCACTGAAGCTTTCTTT
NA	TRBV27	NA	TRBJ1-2	CASSDYRANYGYTF	TGTGCCAGCAGTGATTACAGGGCTAACTATGGCTACACCTTC
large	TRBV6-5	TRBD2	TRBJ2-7	CASSWGAGGQYEQYF	TGTGCCAGCAGTTGGGGAGCGGGGGGCCAGTACGAGCAGTACTTC
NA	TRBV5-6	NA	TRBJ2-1	CASSFGNEQFF	TGTGCCAGCAGCTTCGGGAATGAGCAGTTCTTC
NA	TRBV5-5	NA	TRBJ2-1	CASSEILSPSGEQFF	TGTGCCAGCAGCGAAATTTTGTCCCCCTCGGGGGAGCAGTTCTTC
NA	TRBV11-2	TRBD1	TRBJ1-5	CASSLGQGARQPQHF	TGTGCCAGCAGCCTTGGACAGGGGGCGAGACAGCCCCAGCATTTT
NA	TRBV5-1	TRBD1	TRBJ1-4	CASSSWMLGQGSNEKLFF	TGCGCCAGCAGCTCCTGGATGCTCGGACAGGGGTCTAATGAAAAACTGTTTTTT
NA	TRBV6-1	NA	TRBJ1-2	CASPKERGRGYTF	TGTGCCAGCCCCAAGGAGAGGGGGAGAGGCTACACCTTC
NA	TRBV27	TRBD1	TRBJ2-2	CASSNRGRRTGELFF	TGTGCCAGCAGTAACAGGGGGCGCCGCACCGGGGAGCTGTTTTTT
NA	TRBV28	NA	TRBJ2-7	CASTSPGGTDFYEQYF	TGTGCCAGCACCTCCCCGGGCGGGACAGACTTCTACGAGCAGTACTTC
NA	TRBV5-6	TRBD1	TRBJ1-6	CASRLTGGGFDSPLHF	TGTGCCAGCAGGTTGACAGGGGGCGGCTTTGATTCACCCCTCCACTTT
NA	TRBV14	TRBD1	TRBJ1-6	CASSLRGASPLHF	TGTGCCAGCAGCCTCAGGGGGGCGTCACCCCTCCACTTT
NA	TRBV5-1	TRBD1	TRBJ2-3	CASSLETGGADTQYF	TGCGCCAGCAGCTTGGAGACAGGGGGTGCAGATACGCAGTATTTT
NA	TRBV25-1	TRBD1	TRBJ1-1	CASSESNRGRMNTEAFF	TGTGCCAGCAGTGAATCCAACAGGGGGCGGATGAACACTGAAGCTTTCTTT
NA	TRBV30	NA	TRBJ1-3	CAWNRRTTGNTIYF	TGTGCCTGGAATAGGAGGACTACTGGAAACACCATATATTTT
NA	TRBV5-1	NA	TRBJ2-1	CASSPNPQGSSYNEQFF	TGCGCCAGCAGCCCTAACCCCCAGGGCAGCTCCTACAATGAGCAGTTCTTC
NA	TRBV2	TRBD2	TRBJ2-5	CASSEIAGAGETQYF	TGTGCCAGCAGTGAAATAGCGGGGGCCGGGGAGACCCAGTACTTC
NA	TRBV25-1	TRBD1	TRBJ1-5	CASSLPRTGACQPQHF	TGTGCCAGCAGTCTTCCCAGGACAGGGGCTTGCCAGCCCCAGCATTTT
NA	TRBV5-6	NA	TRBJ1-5	CASSLRPETVSNQPQHF	TGTGCCAGCAGCCTTCGCCCCGAGACAGTTAGCAATCAGCCCCAGCATTTT
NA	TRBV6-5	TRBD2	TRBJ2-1	CASSSTSGGNEQFF	TGTGCCAGCAGTTCTACTAGCGGGGGCAATGAGCAGTTCTTC